This passage covers 24 T cell receptor beta chains from one sample sequenced in a study of cytotoxic CD8 clonotypes in ibrutinib-treated CLL. Clones were read by immunoSEQ multiplex PCR, and TCRdb kept only the in-frame ones, dropping some. The sample shows 150,000 or so clones, about 88% of them seen only once. The sample consisted of PBMCs, taken at disease progression, from a patient treated with ibrutinib. These receptor sequences come from a human donor with chronic lymphocytic leukemia.

The rearrangement links TRBV7-2 to TRBJ1-4; TRBD1 matches 8 bases. From germline, CDR1 is SGHTA and CDR2 FQGNSA. The CDR3 loop spans 16 amino acids. Trimming took 5 bases from V and 3 from J; bases not matched to a gene: 8. CDR3 region: CASSPRTGRPNEKLFF. The CDR3 DNA is TGTGCCAGCAGCCCGCGGACAGGGAGGCCTAATGAAAAACTGTTTTTT. The complete variable domain, with remaining parts taken from reference TRBV7-2 and TRBJ1-4, reads GAGVSQSPSNKVTEKGKDVELRCDPISGHTALYWYRQSLGQGLEFLIYFQGNSAPDKSGLPSDRFSAERTGGSVSTLTIQRTQQEDSAVYLCASSPRTGRPNEKLFFGSGTQLSVL.

The V gene is TRBV7-9, the J gene TRBJ2-3; no clear D gene. Trimming took 2 bases from V and 0 from J, leaving 9 bases between them. The germline V gene has CDR1 SEHNR and CDR2 FQNEAQ (reference sequence). The CDR3 is made up of 15 amino acids. CDR3 amino acids: CASSLSDPSTDTQYF. In nucleotides, the CDR3 is TGTGCCAGCAGCTTATCGGACCCTAGCACAGATACGCAGTATTTT.

The chain combines TRBV7-3 with TRBJ2-1, with 8 bases that match TRBD2. The CDR3 sequence is 16 residues long. Trimming took 3 bases from V and 5 from J; bases not matched to a gene: 9. Germline values: CDR1 SGHTA, CDR2 FQGTGA. CDR3 sequence reads: CASSFSGAGADNEQFF. In DNA, the CDR3 is TGTGCCAGCAGCTTTAGCGGAGCGGGAGCGGACAATGAGCAGTTCTTC.

This clone has ten or more counts. CDR3 sequence (DNA): TGTGCCAGCAGCACCTGGGGAGACCGGGAGGGGTCCGGGGAGCTGTTTTTT. This gives the protein CASSTWGDREGSGELFF. This chain connects TRBV21-1 to TRBJ2-2; the table's D call, TRBD2, was not checked against the DNA. TRBV21-1 is deemed a pseudogene. The CDR3 spans 17 residues.

The chain joins TRBV19 to TRBJ1-4; D unclear. The germline gives CDR1 LNHDA, CDR2 SQIVND (reference sequence). This CDR3 is 14 amino acids long. V lost 5 bases to trimming and J lost 4 bases, with 11 bases between them. As DNA, the CDR3 is TGTGCCAGTAGTCCCTTCCTTAGTAATGAAAAACTGTTTTTT. Translated, it gives CASSPFLSNEKLFF. Looking up the rest from reference TRBV19 and TRBJ1-4 gives the full variable domain: DGGITQSPKYLFRKEGQNVTLSCEQNLNHDAMYWYRQDPGQGLRLIYYSQIVNDFQKGDIAEGYSVSREKKESFPLTVTSAQKNPTAFYLCASSPFLSNEKLFFGSGTQLSVL.

The chain is built from TRBV7-4 and TRBJ2-5; 11 nucleotides align to TRBD2. The V and J ends lost 2 bases and 6 bases, in that order; junction bases with no gene match: 11. CDR1 and CDR2 from the germline V gene are SGHVT and SQSDAQ. This CDR3 is 17 amino acids long. The CDR3 nucleotides are TGTGCCAGCAGCTTATCAGTTAGCGGGAGGGCCTTAAAGACCCAGTACTTC. It encodes CASSLSVSGRALKTQYF.

J is TRBJ2-7 and V is TRBV27; tentatively, D is TRBD1 or TRBD2 (5 bases each). V lost 10 bases to trimming and J lost 2 bases, with 12 bases between them. The CDR3 runs 12 residues. The germline CDR1 and CDR2 sequences are MNHEY and SMNVEV (reference sequence). In DNA form, the CDR3 reads TGTGCCATCGGCCGGGACGCCTACGAGCAGTACTTC. It specifies CAIGRDAYEQYF.

The CDR3 bases are TGTGCCAGCAGCGTAGGGCGACGATTGGGGGACACCGGGACAGGGTACCGCCTTGCGGGGGAGCAGTACTTC. Residues: CASSVGRRLGDTGTGYRLAGEQYF. The chain has TRBV9 and TRBJ2-7, with 9 positions matching TRBD1. The germline gives CDR1 SGDLS, CDR2 YYNGEE. There are 24 residues in the CDR3. The ends lost 0 bases at V and 7 bases at J; junction bases unmatched: 35. Based on the CDR3 plus reference TRBV9 and TRBJ2-7, the full variable domain is DSGVTQTPKHLITATGQRVTLRCSPRSGDLSVYWYQQSLDQGLQFLIQYYNGEERAKGNILERFSAQQFPDLHSELNLSSLELGDSALYFCASSVGRRLGDTGTGYRLAGEQYFGPGTRLTVT.

This clone was picked up one time. The gene calls are TRBV7-9 and TRBJ1-5; 7 bases map to TRBD1. CDR1 and CDR2 from the germline V gene are SEHNR and FQNEAQ (reference sequence). This CDR3 spans 15 amino acids. The junction had 10 bases not matched to a gene; V was cut back by 4 bases and J by 7 bases. The CDR3 loop reads CASSSGGVGGQPQHF. CDR3 coding DNA: TGTGCCAGCAGCTCAGGGGGGGTTGGTGGGCAGCCCCAGCATTTT.

The chain couples TRBV5-1 to TRBJ2-1; 7 bases line up with TRBD2. The CDR3 extends over 13 amino acids. V lost 3 bases and J lost 5; bases outside the gene matches: 2. Germline CDR1 SGHRS, CDR2 YFSETQ. The CDR3 is CASSSGLDNEQFF. As DNA, the CDR3 is TGCGCCAGCAGCTCCGGACTAGACAATGAGCAGTTCTTC.

This clone occurred once. This chain links TRBV19 with TRBJ1-5; 7 nucleotides match TRBD1. The CDR3 is made up of 16 amino acids. Looked up from germline, CDR1 is LNHDA and CDR2 is SQIVND (reference sequence). Unmatched junction bases numbered 8, after V lost 6 bases and J lost 0 bases. CDR3 DNA sequence: TGTGCCAGTAGCGACCAAGGGACAGATAGCAATCAGCCCCAGCATTTT. It translates to CASSDQGTDSNQPQHF. The entire variable domain, with the rest obtained from reference TRBV19 and TRBJ1-5, is as follows: DGGITQSPKYLFRKEGQNVTLSCEQNLNHDAMYWYRQDPGQGLRLIYYSQIVNDFQKGDIAEGYSVSREKKESFPLTVTSAQKNPTAFYLCASSDQGTDSNQPQHFGDGTRLSIL.

The CDR3 spells CASSLRGDRTGEHYEQYF. For the CDR3, the DNA is TGTGCCAGCAGCTTGCGGGGGGATCGGACAGGCGAACACTACGAGCAGTACTTC. The chain is built from TRBV7-2 and TRBJ2-7, with TRBD2 as a possible D gene (8 bases). The CDR3 is 18 amino acids. CDR1 is SGHTA and CDR2 is FQGNSA in the germline V gene. V gave up 3 bases and J gave up 3 bases, with 24 bases separating them.

V and J are TRBV5-1 and TRBJ2-2, with 7 bases fitting TRBD2. Unmatched junction bases numbered 9, after V lost 5 bases and J lost 2 bases. There are 16 residues in the CDR3. Germline V gene sequence: CDR1 SGHRS, CDR2 YFSETQ. The CDR3 spells CASRVAASGNTGELFF. As DNA, the CDR3 is TGCGCCAGCAGGGTGGCGGCTAGCGGAAACACCGGGGAGCTGTTTTTT.

This clone was picked up a small number of times. J is TRBJ1-5 and V is TRBV4-1; 7 bases agree with TRBD1. With 4 bases clipped from V and 1 base from J, the junction kept 4 bases outside the gene matches. Germline assignment: CDR1 MGHRA and CDR2 YSYEKL. The CDR3 length is 15 residues. The CDR3 reads CASSPRDRSNQPQHF. CDR3 DNA sequence: TGCGCCAGCAGCCCTCGGGACAGAAGCAATCAGCCCCAGCATTTT.

The chain is built from TRBV29-1 and TRBJ2-1; D gene uncertain. V was pared by 7 bases and J by 9 bases, with 10 bases between. This CDR3 is built from 10 residues. Germline V gives CDR1 SQVTM, CDR2 ANQGSEA. The CDR3 DNA is TGCAGCGCCTCCCAAATTGAGCAGTTCTTC. Residues: CSASQIEQFF.

The V gene is TRBV28, the J gene TRBJ1-1; tentative D call: TRBD1 (5 bases). There are 13 residues in the CDR3. In germline, CDR1 is MDHEN, CDR2 SYDVKM. V gave up 6 bases and J gave up 4 bases, with 12 bases separating them. CDR3 coding DNA: TGTGCCAGCAGCCCCCTGGACACCACTGAAGCTTTCTTT. As protein: CASSPLDTTEAFF.

The chain combines TRBV7-3 with TRBJ2-7, with 14 bases fitting TRBD2. V lost 1 base and J lost 3; bases outside the gene matches: 5. This CDR3 contains 17 residues. Germline assignment: CDR1 SGHTA and CDR2 FQGTGA. CDR3 amino acids: CASSLRPGLAGDYEQYF. The CDR3 bases are TGTGCCAGCAGCTTAAGACCGGGACTAGCGGGAGACTACGAGCAGTACTTC.

The chain employs TRBV4-1 and TRBJ2-3; a possible D gene is TRBD2 (7 bases). This CDR3 contains 15 residues. Per germline, CDR1 MGHRA and CDR2 YSYEKL. Trimming left V 4 bases short and J 5 bases short, with 16 bases between. The CDR3 bases are TGCGCCAGCAGCCGCGGGGGCTTCGAGGTAGATACGCAGTATTTT. Residues: CASSRGGFEVDTQYF.

The chain combines TRBV9 with TRBJ2-7, with D unclear. CDR1 and CDR2 (germline): SGDLS, YYNGEE. Deletions cut 4 bases from V and 3 bases from J, with 8 bases between. The CDR3 totals 12 residues. The DNA for the CDR3 is TGTGCCAGCAGCCCCTCCCGCTACGAGCAGTACTTC. It translates to CASSPSRYEQYF.

This chain connects TRBV6-5 to TRBJ1-4; D may be TRBD1 (6 bases). V was pared by 5 bases and J by 4 bases, with 8 bases between. CDR1 and CDR2 from the germline V gene are MNHEY and SVGAGI. The CDR3 is made up of 13 amino acids. CDR3 sequence reads: CASSMDSNEKLFF. The CDR3, as DNA: TGTGCCAGCAGTATGGACAGTAATGAAAAACTGTTTTTT.

The J gene is TRBJ1-1, the V gene TRBV7-9; 9 nucleotides agree with TRBD1. The CDR3 has 14 residues. The V gene's germline CDR1 is SEHNR and CDR2 FQNEAQ (reference sequence). V shed 6 bases, J shed 4 bases, and the junction held 6 bases outside the gene matches. CDR3 region: CASRSTGGATEAFF. The CDR3 coding sequence is TGTGCCAGCAGATCGACAGGGGGAGCCACTGAAGCTTTCTTT.

The chain joins TRBV10-3 to TRBJ2-2; TRBD2 matches at 13 bases. CDR1 and CDR2 (germline): ENHRY, SYGVKD. There are 17 residues in the CDR3. V was clipped by 2 bases and J by 4 bases; unmatched bases: 4. The DNA for the CDR3 is TGTGCCATCAGTGAGCCGGGACTAGCGGGACGCACCGGGGAGCTGTTTTTT. It translates to CAISEPGLAGRTGELFF.

The chain is built from TRBV6-1 and TRBJ1-1; 8 nucleotides align to TRBD1. Germline V gene lookup returns CDR1 MNHNS and CDR2 SASEGT. J gave up 4 bases and V 6 bases, and 10 bases lay outside the gene matches. CDR3 length: 15 residues. The CDR3 region has the DNA TGTGCCAGCAGCGATATGGGGACAGGCGGCACTGAAGCTTTCTTT. It translates to CASSDMGTGGTEAFF.

This clone was picked up a small number of times. Other DNA sequences in the same sample also yield this CDR3. V usage is TRBV7-9 and J usage is TRBJ2-5; 12 bases map to TRBD1. The CDR3 spans 16 residues. V lost 5 bases and J lost 2; bases outside the gene matches: 6. In germline, CDR1 is SEHNR, CDR2 FQNEAQ (reference sequence). CDR3 region: CASSPGTGGPQETQYF. CDR3 bases: TGTGCCAGCAGCCCCGGGACAGGGGGCCCTCAAGAGACCCAGTACTTC.